There are a few counts of the clone carrying this T cell receptor (beta chain). What it binds is not known. The sample providers were healthy Caucasian people from Russia, aged about 6 to 95. The germline CDR1 and CDR2 sequences are SGHVS and FNYEAQ. This CDR3 has 16 amino acids. J lost 1 base, V lost 5 bases, and 7 bases had no gene match. The data were obtained in a study of blood T cells in healthy people across ages. Study findings and constraints: Roughly linear declines in TCR beta diversity per million T cells occurred with age.

PCR was performed a second time for about 7 to 12 cycles using a sample-barcoded 5' primer and a J-beta primer mix. Unique molecular identifiers of 12 random nucleotides labeled each cDNA. There were at least 3 million CDR3-containing paired-end reads obtained from each sample. In TCRdb, the 5' RACE reads were re-called with MiXCR into one record per CDR3 protein. Counted here are some 1.7 million distinct CDR3 sequences, under 30% occurring once; the ten biggest clones make up approximately 7.7%. The TCR comes from a woman in her 30s in good health. The J gene is TRBJ2-2, the V gene TRBV7-6, with TRBD1 identical over 7 bases. Sequences were obtained from blood. CDR3 bases: TGTGCCAGCAGCCCCTCTGCAGGGGGGAACACCGGGGAGCTGTTTTTT. Protein: CASSPSAGGNTGELFF.